The rows below give T cell receptor beta chains drawn from one sample of a study of T cells in narcolepsy. Clones were read by immunoSEQ multiplex PCR, and TCRdb kept only the in-frame ones, dropping some. The sample yields tens of thousands of clones, roughly 80% seen once. The sequencing input was memory (CD45RA-) CD4+ T cells from blood. The receptors were gathered from a human donor in good health. The CDR3 runs from the conserved cysteine through the conserved F or W. Clone size is given for some rows only: seen once, a few or many times, or a class if the clone is expanded.

V	size	J	length	CDR3
TRBV5-1	.	TRBJ2-2	15	CASGGPSGSSGELFF
TRBV23-1	.	TRBJ2-2	21	CASSQSYLNVGTSSNTGELFF
TRBV5-4	.	TRBJ1-5	14	CASSSGREGQPQHF
TRBV14	.	TRBJ2-7	15	CASSQDGRGWYEQYF
TRBV9	once	TRBJ2-5	15	CASSDSGSRQETQYF
TRBV4-3	.	TRBJ2-7	18	CASSQLLGLAGTPYEQYF
TRBV4-3	once	TRBJ1-6	14	CASSQAQGSAPLHF
TRBV5-5	.	TRBJ2-7	11	CASSFHYEQYF
TRBV18	.	TRBJ1-3	15	CASSPFRGAGNTIYF
TRBV30	.	TRBJ1-5	14	CAWTERINDQPQHF
TRBV6-5	.	TRBJ1-4	16	CASSSSRRGSNEKLFF
TRBV4-3	.	TRBJ2-2	16	CASSVGRQSNTGELFF
TRBV19	.	TRBJ2-5	14	CASSRVGGGETQYF
TRBV5-6	.	TRBJ2-4	13	CASSLEGVNIQYF
TRBV18	.	TRBJ2-7	13	CASSPSGTYEQYF
TRBV2	.	TRBJ1-2	13	CASSAGLPDGYTF
TRBV28	few	TRBJ1-1	11	CASRGDAEAFF
TRBV10-3	.	TRBJ1-5	14	CATTGTGDNQPQHF
TRBV6-4	.	TRBJ1-1	11	CAGGGCLEAFF
TRBV11-3	.	TRBJ2-5	13	CASSPGNQETQYF
TRBV20-1	.	TRBJ2-5	11	CSAATSSKGNF
TRBV27	once	TRBJ2-3	15	CASSLSSGSTDTQYF
TRBV25-1	.	TRBJ1-2	16	CASSESARGAHYGYTF
TRBV30	.	TRBJ1-4	16	CAWSVMGQGAGEKLFF
TRBV5-1	.	TRBJ1-6	17	CASSLYGQGTDNSPLHF
TRBV14	.	TRBJ2-3	11	CASSQQDTQYF
TRBV5-1	.	TRBJ1-3	12	CASSLDGNTIYF
TRBV9	.	TRBJ2-1	15	CASSLSGGAGNEQFF
TRBV30	.	TRBJ1-2	14	CAWSVKQGGFGYTF
TRBV29-1	.	TRBJ2-6	16	CSAGPRGGAGANVLTF
TRBV19	.	TRBJ2-3	14	CASSILGGTDTQYF
TRBV5-6	once	TRBJ1-5	14	CASSAGRVNQPQHF
TRBV28	.	TRBJ1-4	16	CASSSGHRGRDEKLFF